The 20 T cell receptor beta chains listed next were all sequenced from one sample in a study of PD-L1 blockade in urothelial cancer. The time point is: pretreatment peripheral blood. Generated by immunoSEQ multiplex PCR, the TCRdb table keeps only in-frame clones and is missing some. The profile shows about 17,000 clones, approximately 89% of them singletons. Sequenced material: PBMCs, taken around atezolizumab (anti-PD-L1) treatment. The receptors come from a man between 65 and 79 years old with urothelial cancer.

The DNA for the CDR3 is TGTGCCAGCAGCCTTGACAGCTATAATTCACCCCTCCACTTT. Its protein product is CASSLDSYNSPLHF. The gene calls are TRBV7-9 and TRBJ1-6; maybe TRBD1 (5 bases). CDR3 length: 14 residues. Per germline, CDR1 SEHNR and CDR2 FQNEAQ (reference sequence). Trimming cost V 5 bases and J 3 bases, with 8 bases left between them.

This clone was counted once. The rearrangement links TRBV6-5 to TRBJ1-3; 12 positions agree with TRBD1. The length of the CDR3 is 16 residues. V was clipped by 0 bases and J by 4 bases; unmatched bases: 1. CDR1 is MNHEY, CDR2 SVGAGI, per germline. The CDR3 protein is CASSYSGQGAGNTIYF. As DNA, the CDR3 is TGTGCCAGCAGTTACTCGGGACAGGGGGCAGGAAACACCATATATTTT.

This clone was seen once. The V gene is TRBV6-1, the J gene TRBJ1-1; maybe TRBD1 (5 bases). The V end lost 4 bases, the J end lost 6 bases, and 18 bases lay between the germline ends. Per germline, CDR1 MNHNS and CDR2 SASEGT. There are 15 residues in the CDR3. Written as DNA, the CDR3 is TGTGCCAGCAGTGGGACATTTTCTCGGATACCTGAAGCTTTCTTT. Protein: CASSGTFSRIPEAFF.

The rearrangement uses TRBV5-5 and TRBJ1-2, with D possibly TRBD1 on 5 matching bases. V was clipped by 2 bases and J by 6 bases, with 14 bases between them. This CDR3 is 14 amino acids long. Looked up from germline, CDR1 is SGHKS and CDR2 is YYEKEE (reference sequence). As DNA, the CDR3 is TGTGCCAGCAGCTTAAGGCAGGGTCGGAATGGCTACACCTTC. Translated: CASSLRQGRNGYTF.

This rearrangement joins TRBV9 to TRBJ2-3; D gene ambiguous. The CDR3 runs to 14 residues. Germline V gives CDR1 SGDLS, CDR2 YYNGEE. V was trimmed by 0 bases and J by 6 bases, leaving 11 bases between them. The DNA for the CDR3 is TGTGCCAGCAGCGTAGCCGCCTCCAGGGATACGCAGTATTTT. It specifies CASSVAASRDTQYF.

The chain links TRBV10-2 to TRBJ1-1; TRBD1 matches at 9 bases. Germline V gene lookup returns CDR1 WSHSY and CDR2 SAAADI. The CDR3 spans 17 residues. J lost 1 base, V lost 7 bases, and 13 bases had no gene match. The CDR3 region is CASIPEPGQGKNTEAFF. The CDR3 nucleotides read TGCGCCAGCATTCCTGAACCGGGACAGGGCAAGAACACTGAAGCTTTCTTT.

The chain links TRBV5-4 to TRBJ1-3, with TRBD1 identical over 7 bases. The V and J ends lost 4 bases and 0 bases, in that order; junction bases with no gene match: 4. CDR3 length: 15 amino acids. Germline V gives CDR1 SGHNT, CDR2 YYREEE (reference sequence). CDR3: CASSPQGTSGNTIYF. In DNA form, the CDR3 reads TGTGCCAGCAGCCCACAGGGGACCTCTGGAAACACCATATATTTT.

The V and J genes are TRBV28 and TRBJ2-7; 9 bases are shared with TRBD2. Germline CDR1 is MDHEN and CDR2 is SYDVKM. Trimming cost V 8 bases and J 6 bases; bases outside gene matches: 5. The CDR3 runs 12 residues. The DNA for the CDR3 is TGTGCCAGCGCGGGGGGGGAACTCGAGCAGTACTTC. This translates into CASAGGELEQYF.

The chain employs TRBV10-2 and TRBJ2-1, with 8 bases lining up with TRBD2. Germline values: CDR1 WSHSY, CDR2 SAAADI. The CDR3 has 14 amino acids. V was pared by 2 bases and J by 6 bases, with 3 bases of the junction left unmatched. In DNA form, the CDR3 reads TGCGCCAGCAGTGAGACGGGGGGGCCCAATGAGCAGTTCTTC. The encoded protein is CASSETGGPNEQFF.

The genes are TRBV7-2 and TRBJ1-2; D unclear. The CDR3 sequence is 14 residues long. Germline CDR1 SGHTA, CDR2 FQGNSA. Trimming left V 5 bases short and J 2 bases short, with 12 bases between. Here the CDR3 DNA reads TGTGCCAGCAGCCCCGAGCGGGAAAACTATGGCTACACCTTC. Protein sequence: CASSPERENYGYTF. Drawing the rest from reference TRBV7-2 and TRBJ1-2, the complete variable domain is GAGVSQSPSNKVTEKGKDVELRCDPISGHTALYWYRQSLGQGLEFLIYFQGNSAPDKSGLPSDRFSAERTGGSVSTLTIQRTQQEDSAVYLCASSPERENYGYTFGSGTRLTVV.

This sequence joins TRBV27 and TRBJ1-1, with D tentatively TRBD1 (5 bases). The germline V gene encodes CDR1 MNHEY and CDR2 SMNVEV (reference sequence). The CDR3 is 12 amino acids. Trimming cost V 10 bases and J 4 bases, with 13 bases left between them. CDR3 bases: TGTGCCACCTTTCGGGGGGGCACTGAAGCTTTCTTT. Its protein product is CATFRGGTEAFF.

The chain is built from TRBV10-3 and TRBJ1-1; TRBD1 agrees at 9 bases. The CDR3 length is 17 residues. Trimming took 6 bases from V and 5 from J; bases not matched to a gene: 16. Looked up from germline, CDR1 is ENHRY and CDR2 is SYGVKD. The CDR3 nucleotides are TGTGCCATCAGGAAGGCAGACAGGGGGTCAGGTAGGACTGAAGCTTTCTTT. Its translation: CAIRKADRGSGRTEAFF.

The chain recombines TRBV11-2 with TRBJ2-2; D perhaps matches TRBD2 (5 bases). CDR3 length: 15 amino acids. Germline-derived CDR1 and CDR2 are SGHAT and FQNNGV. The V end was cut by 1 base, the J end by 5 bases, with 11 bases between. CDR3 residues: CASSLGPSRTGELFF. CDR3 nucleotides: TGTGCCAGCAGCTTAGGCCCTAGCAGGACCGGGGAGCTGTTTTTT.

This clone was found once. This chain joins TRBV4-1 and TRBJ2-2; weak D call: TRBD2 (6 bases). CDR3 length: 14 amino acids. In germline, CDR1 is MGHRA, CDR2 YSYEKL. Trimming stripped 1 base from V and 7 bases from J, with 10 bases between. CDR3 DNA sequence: TGCGCCAGCAGCCAAGTAGGGGAGGACGGGGAGCTGTTTTTT. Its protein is CASSQVGEDGELFF.

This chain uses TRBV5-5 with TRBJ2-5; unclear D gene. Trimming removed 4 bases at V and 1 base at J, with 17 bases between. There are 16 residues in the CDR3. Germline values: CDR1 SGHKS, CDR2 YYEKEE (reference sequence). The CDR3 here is CASSPSPAPRQETQYF. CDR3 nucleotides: TGTGCCAGCAGCCCGAGCCCCGCGCCTCGCCAAGAGACCCAGTACTTC.

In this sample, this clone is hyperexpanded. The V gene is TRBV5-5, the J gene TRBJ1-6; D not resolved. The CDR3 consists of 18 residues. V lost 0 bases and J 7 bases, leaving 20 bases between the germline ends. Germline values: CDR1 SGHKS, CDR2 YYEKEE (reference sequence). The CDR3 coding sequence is TGTGCCAGCAGCTTGGGGGGAACTAGACCGAGAAAAAATTCACCCCTCCACTTT. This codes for CASSLGGTRPRKNSPLHF.

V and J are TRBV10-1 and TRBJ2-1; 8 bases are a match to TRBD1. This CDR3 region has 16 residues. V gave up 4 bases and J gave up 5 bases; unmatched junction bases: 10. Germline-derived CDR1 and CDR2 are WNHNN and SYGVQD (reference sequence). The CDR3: CASSVTGTGINNEQFF. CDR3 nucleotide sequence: TGCGCCAGCAGTGTCACCGGGACAGGAATAAACAATGAGCAGTTCTTC.

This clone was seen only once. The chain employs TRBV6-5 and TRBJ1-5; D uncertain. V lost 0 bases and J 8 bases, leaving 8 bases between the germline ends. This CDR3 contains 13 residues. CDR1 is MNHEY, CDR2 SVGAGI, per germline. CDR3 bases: TGTGCCAGCAGTTACTCGATTCGGGAGCCCCAGCATTTT. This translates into CASSYSIREPQHF.

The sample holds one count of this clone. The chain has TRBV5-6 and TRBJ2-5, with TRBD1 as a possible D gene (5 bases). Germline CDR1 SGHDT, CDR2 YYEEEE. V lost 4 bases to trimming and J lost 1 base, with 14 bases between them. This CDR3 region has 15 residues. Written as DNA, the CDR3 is TGTGCCAGCAGCCTCCAGGGTAGGGGCCAAGAGACCCAGTACTTC. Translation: CASSLQGRGQETQYF.

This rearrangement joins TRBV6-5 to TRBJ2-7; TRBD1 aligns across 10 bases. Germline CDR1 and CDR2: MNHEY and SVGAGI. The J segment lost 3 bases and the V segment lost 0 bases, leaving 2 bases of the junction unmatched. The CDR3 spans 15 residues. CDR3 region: CASSYSDRGLYEQYF. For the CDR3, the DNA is TGTGCCAGCAGTTACTCAGACAGGGGGCTCTACGAGCAGTACTTC.